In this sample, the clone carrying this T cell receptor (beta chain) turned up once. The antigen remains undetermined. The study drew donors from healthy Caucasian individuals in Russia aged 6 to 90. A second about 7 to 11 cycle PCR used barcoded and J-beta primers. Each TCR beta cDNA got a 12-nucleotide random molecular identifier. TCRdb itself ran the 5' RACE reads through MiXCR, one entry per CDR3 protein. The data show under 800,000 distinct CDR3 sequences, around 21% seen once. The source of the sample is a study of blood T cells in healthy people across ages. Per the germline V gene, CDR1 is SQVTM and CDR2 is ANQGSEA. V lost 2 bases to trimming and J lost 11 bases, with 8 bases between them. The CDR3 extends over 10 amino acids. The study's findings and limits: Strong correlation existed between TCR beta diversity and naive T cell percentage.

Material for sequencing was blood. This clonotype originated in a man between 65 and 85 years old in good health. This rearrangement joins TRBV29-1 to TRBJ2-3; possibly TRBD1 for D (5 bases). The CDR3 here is CSVETGQQYF. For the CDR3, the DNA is TGCAGCGTTGAAACAGGCCAGCAGTATTTT.